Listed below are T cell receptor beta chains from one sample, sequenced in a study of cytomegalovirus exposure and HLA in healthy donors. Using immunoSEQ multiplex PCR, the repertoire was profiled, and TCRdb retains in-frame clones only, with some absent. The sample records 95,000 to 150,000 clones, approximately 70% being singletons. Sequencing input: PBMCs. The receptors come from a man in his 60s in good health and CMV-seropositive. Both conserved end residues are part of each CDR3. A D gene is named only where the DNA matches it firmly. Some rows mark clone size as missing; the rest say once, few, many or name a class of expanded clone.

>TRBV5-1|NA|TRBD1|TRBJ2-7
TGCGCCAGCAGCTTGGCTGAGACAGGGGGCTACGAGCAGTACTTC
CASSLAETGGYEQYF
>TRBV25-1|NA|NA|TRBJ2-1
TGTGCCAGCAGTGAGACCGCGGTAAGGGACTTCGACGGCCGGCAGTTCTTC
CASSETAVRDFDGRQFF
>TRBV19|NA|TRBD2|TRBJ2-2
TGTGCCATCAGCGAGCGGGGGGACCAGACCGGGGAGCTGTTTTTT
CAISERGDQTGELFF
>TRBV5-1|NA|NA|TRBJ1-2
TGCGCCAGCAGCACCTTGACACCTAACTATGGCTACACCTTC
CASSTLTPNYGYTF
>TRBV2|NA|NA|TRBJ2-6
TGTGCCAGCAGTGCCCAGGGCTCTGGGGCCAACGTCCTGACTTTC
CASSAQGSGANVLTF
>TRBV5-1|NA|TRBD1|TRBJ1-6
TGCGCCAGCAACCGACAGGGTGATTCACCCCTCCACTTT
CASNRQGDSPLHF
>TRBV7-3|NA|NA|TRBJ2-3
TGTGCCAGCAGCTCCCGAGTAGCAGATACGCAGTATTTT
CASSSRVADTQYF
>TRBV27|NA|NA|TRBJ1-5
TGTGCCAGCAGTAGCGGACGGACGAATCAGCCCCAGCATTTT
CASSSGRTNQPQHF
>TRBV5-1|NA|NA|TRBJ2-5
TGCGCCAGCAGCTCAGACGCCGGGATGCGGGGGACCCAGTACTTC
CASSSDAGMRGTQYF
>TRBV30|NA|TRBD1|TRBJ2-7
TGTGCCTGGGACAGGGGGCGCAGGGGCGAGCAGTACTTC
CAWDRGRRGEQYF
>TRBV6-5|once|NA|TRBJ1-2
TGTGCCAGCAGCCCCTCTGGGGGGGGGATCTATGGCTACACCTTC
CASSPSGGGIYGYTF
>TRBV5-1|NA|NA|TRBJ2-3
TGCGCCAGCAGCTTGGAGTTGAGGGGGGCGGGGGCAGATACGCAGTATTTT
CASSLELRGAGADTQYF
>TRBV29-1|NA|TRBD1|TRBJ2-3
TGCAGCGTTGCCGGGACAGGCGCAGATACGCAGTATTTT
CSVAGTGADTQYF
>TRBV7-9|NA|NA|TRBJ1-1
TGTGCCAGCAGCTTAGAAATGGCAGGTTACACTGAAGCTTTCTTT
CASSLEMAGYTEAFF
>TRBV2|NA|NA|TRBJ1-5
TGTGCCATCTCTAACAGCCTAAAGAGTCAGCCCCAGCATTTT
CAISNSLKSQPQHF
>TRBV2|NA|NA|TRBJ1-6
TGTGCCAGCAGTGAATTCACGGTTTATAATTCACCCCTCCACTTT
CASSEFTVYNSPLHF
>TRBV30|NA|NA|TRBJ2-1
TGTGCCTGGCTGCAAATGGGGCAGGGGTGGGGTGAGCAGTTCTTC
CAWLQMGQGWGEQFF
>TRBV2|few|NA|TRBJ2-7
TGTGCCAGCAGTGAACAGGGGTTCGCCTACGAGCAGTACTTC
CASSEQGFAYEQYF
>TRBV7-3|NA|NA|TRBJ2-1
TGTGCCAGCAGCTCACAGGGTGGTCCCTACAATGAGCAGTTCTTC
CASSSQGGPYNEQFF
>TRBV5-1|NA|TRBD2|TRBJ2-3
TGCGCCAGCAGCTCCCAAGGCACTCGGGGGGGCTCGCAGTATTTT
CASSSQGTRGGSQYF
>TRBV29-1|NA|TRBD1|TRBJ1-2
TGCAGCGTAGATCCGGGACAGTACAACTATGGCTACACCTTC
CSVDPGQYNYGYTF
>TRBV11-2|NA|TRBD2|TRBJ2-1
TGTGCCAGCAGCTTCCGTACTAGCGGGGGGTACAATGAGCAGTTCTTC
CASSFRTSGGYNEQFF
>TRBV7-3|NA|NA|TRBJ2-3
TGTGCCAGCAGCTTAGACGGGGGGCACACAGATACGCAGTATTTT
CASSLDGGHTDTQYF
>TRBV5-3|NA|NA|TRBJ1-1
TGTGCCAGAAGCGCCGACAGGCTGAAGGCTTTCTTT
CARSADRLKAFF
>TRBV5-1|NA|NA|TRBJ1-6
TGCGCCAGCAGCCCTAGTCTTGGGGGGAGATCACCCCTCCACTTT
CASSPSLGGRSPLHF
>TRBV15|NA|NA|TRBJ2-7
TGTGCCACCAGCAGAGATTCCGGGGGAGTCTACGAGCAGTACTTC
CATSRDSGGVYEQYF
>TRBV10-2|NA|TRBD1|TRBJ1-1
TGCGCCAGCAGTGGGGACAGGGAGTTGGACACTGAAGCTTTCTTT
CASSGDRELDTEAFF
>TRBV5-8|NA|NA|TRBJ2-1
TGTGCCAGCAGCTTGGCGGGTGAGCAGTTCTTC
CASSLAGEQFF
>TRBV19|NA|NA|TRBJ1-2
TGTGCCAGTAGTAGGACGGGAAACTATGGCTACACCTTC
CASSRTGNYGYTF
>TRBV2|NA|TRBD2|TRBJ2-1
TGTGCCAGCAGTCTACTAGCGGGGGTCAAGAATGAGCAGTTCTTC
CASSLLAGVKNEQFF
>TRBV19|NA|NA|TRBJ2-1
TGTGCCAGTTCTCAGGGTGTACCAACCTACAATGAGCAGTTCTTC
CASSQGVPTYNEQFF
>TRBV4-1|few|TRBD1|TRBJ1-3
TGCGCCAGCAGCCAAGTTACCTCTAGGGACAGCTCCCCAGGAAACACCATATATTTT
CASSQVTSRDSSPGNTIYF
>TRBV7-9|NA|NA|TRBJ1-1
TGTGCCAGCAGCCGATACTTTGGCACTGAAGCTTTCTTT
CASSRYFGTEAFF
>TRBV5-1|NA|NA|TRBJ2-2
TGCGCCAGCAGCCTGTTACTAACGGATGGCGGGGAGCTGTTTTTT
CASSLLLTDGGELFF
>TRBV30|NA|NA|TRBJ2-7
TGTGCCTGGAGGGCAGCCTACGAGCAGTACTTC
CAWRAAYEQYF
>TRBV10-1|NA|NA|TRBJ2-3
TGCGCCAGCAGACCCAGAATCCGGGACTTCGAAAGAGCTAGCACAGATACGCAGTATTTT
CASRPRIRDFERASTDTQYF
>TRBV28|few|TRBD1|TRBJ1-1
TGTGCCAGCAGTTCCCTCGACAGGGGTGAAGCTTTCTTT
CASSSLDRGEAFF
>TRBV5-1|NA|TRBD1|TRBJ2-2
TGCGCCAGCAGCGGGACAGGGGGGACCGGGGAGCTGTTTTTT
CASSGTGGTGELFF
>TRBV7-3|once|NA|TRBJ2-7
TGTGCCAGCAGCTTAATCTCGGGGAACCACGTTAAAACAGGGATTTCCTCCCAACCCTACGAGCAGTACTTC
CASSLISGNHVKTGISSQPYEQYF
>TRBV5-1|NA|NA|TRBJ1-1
TGCGCCAGCAGCTTGAAAACAGGTAACACTGAAGCTTTCTTT
CASSLKTGNTEAFF
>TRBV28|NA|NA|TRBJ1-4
TGTGCCAGCAGTTTGGGGGGAGATGGGGGTGAAAAACTGTTTTTT
CASSLGGDGGEKLFF
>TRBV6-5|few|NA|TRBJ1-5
TGTGCCAGCAACCCTGCCCCAGGGGATGATCAGCCCCAGCATTTT
CASNPAPGDDQPQHF
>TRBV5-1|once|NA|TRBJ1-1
TGCGCCAGCAGCCTCCAAGGACAGCCCTCCGATGAAGCTTTCTTT
CASSLQGQPSDEAFF
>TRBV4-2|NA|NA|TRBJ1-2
TGTGCCAGCAGCCAAGACGACGGGGTCGATGGCTACACCTTC
CASSQDDGVDGYTF
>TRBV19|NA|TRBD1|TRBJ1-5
TGTGCCAGTAGTATTGAAACGGCAGGGGGCGATCAGCCCCAGCATTTT
CASSIETAGGDQPQHF
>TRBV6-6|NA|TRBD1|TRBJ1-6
TGTGCCACCCTCTCCCGGGACAGGGATTCACCCCTCCACTTT
CATLSRDRDSPLHF
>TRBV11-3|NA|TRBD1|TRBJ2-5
TGTGCCAGCAGCTTTCGGACAGGGGCCGAAGAGACCCAGTACTTC
CASSFRTGAEETQYF
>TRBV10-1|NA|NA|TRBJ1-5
TGCGCCAGCAGTGAGTCGAAGCTTACAGGGCAGCCCCAGCATTTT
CASSESKLTGQPQHF
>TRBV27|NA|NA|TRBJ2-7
TGTGCCAGCAGTCCCTCGACAGGGAGGACCTACGAGCAGTACTTC
CASSPSTGRTYEQYF
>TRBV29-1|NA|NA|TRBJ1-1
TGCAGCGTCCACTTTAGTCAGGATACTGAAGCTTTCTTT
CSVHFSQDTEAFF
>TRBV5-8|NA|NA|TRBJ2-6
TGTGCCAGCAGCACTCCGGACAGACATAGGAGCTCTGGGGCCAACGTCCTGACTTTC
CASSTPDRHRSSGANVLTF
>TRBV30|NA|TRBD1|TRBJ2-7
TGTGCCTGGAGTTTGGGCGGACAGGGTGGGTACGAGCAGTACTTC
CAWSLGGQGGYEQYF
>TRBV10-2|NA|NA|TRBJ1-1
TGCGCCAGCAGCGAAAAAGGGGGGCGCGGGGGGGCTTTCTTT
CASSEKGGRGGAFF
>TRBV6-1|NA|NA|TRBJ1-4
TGTGCCAGCAGTGAACCCCGAACAGCCGGGGCTAATGAAAAACTGTTTTTT
CASSEPRTAGANEKLFF
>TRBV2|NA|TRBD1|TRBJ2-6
TGTGCCACCGCCCCATTCGACAGGGGATACCTCAACGTCCTGACTTTC
CATAPFDRGYLNVLTF
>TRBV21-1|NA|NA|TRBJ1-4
TGTGCCAGCTTAATAGGGACAGGGGGCGCTTCTGAAAAACTGTTTTTT
CASLIGTGGASEKLFF
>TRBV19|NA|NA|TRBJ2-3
TGTGCCAGTAGTATAGGGACTCAAGTCACAGATACGCAGTATTTT
CASSIGTQVTDTQYF
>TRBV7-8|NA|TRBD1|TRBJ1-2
TGTGCCAGCAGCCCAGACCCCCGACAGGGAAAAAACTATGGCTACACCTTC
CASSPDPRQGKNYGYTF
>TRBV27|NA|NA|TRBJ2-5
TGTGCCAGCAGTTCCGACAACCAAGAGACCCAGTACTTC
CASSSDNQETQYF